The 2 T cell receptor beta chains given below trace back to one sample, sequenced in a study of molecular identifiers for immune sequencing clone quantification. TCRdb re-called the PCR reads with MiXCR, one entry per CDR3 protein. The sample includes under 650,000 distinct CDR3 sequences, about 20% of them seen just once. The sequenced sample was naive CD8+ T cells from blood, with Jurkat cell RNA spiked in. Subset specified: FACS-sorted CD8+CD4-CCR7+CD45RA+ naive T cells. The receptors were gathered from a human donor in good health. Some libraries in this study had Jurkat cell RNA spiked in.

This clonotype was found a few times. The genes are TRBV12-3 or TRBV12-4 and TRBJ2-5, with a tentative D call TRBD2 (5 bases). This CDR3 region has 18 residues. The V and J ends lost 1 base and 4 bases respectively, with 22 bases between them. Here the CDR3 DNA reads TGTGCCAGCAGTTTAGGAGTGGGGATGGGTGTTGGAGGAGAGACCCAGTACTTC. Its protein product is CASSLGVGMGVGGETQYF.

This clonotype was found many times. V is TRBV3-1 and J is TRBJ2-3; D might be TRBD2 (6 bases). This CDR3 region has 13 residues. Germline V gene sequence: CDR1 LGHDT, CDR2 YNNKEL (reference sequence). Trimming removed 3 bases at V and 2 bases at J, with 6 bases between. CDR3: CASSQRDTDTQYF. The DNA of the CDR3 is TGTGCCAGCAGCCAGCGGGACACAGATACGCAGTATTTT.